These 24 T cell receptor beta chains share one sample of origin, sequenced in a study of blood T cell repertoires in COVID-19. TCRdb keeps only in-frame clones here, not all; method: immunoSEQ multiplex PCR. The sample shows some 250,000 clones, under 90% of them seen only once. The sequenced material came from peripheral blood. These receptors all stem from a woman younger than 35 with acute or convalescent COVID-19.

The rearrangement joins TRBV4-1 to TRBJ1-1, with 9 bases lining up with TRBD1. V was pared by 2 bases and J by 1 base, with 5 bases of the junction left unmatched. Germline assignment: CDR1 MGHRA and CDR2 YSYEKL. The CDR3 consists of 16 residues. CDR3: CASSQPRQGGNTEAFF. The CDR3 bases are TGCGCCAGCAGCCAACCCCGACAGGGGGGGAACACTGAAGCTTTCTTT.

V gene TRBV24-1 combines with J gene TRBJ2-3; 7 bases fit TRBD2. The CDR3 runs 14 residues. V was pared by 2 bases and J by 4 bases, with 2 bases of the junction left unmatched. Germline values: CDR1 KGHDR, CDR2 SFDVKD. Written as DNA, the CDR3 is TGTGCCACCAGTGATTCCACTAGCGCAGATACGCAGTATTTT. Translating it yields CATSDSTSADTQYF.

This chain joins TRBV7-3 and TRBJ2-7; D gene ambiguous. The germline gives CDR1 SGHTA, CDR2 FQGTGA. The CDR3 loop spans 12 amino acids. The ends were cut back, 4 bases at V and 5 bases at J, with 9 bases in the middle. The CDR3 protein is CASSSGSDEQYF. The CDR3 coding sequence is TGTGCCAGCAGCTCCGGTTCTGACGAGCAGTACTTC.

The J gene is TRBJ2-7, the V gene TRBV30, with a possible D match to TRBD2 (5 bases). CDR1 is GTSNPN and CDR2 is SVGIG in the germline V gene (reference sequence). The V and J ends lost 3 bases and 5 bases respectively, with 14 bases between them. This CDR3 contains 13 residues. The CDR3 DNA follows: TGTGCCTGGAGGGCGGCCGGAGGTGACGAGCAGTACTTC. Translation gives CAWRAAGGDEQYF.

V usage is TRBV28 and J usage is TRBJ1-2; D ambiguous. This CDR3 region has 13 residues. The V gene lost 3 bases and the J gene lost 4 bases, with 9 bases spanning the gap. Germline lookup yields CDR1 MDHEN and CDR2 SYDVKM. The CDR3 is CASSFLGSYGYTF. CDR3 sequence (DNA): TGTGCCAGCAGTTTCCTCGGGAGCTATGGCTACACCTTC.

CDR3 in amino acids: CASSEEAQGEQYF. DNA for the CDR3: TGTGCCAGCAGTGAAGAGGCACAGGGAGAGCAGTACTTC. The chain employs TRBV6-1 and TRBJ2-7, with a weak D call TRBD1 (6 bases). CDR1 and CDR2 (germline): MNHNS, SASEGT. The CDR3 spans 13 residues. Trimming removed 1 base from V and 7 bases from J, with 11 bases in between.

Only one count was recorded for this clone. The chain has TRBV7-8 and TRBJ2-2, with D possibly matching TRBD2 (5 bases). The CDR3 is 14 amino acids. The V gene's germline CDR1 is SGHVS and CDR2 FQNEAQ. Trimming shortened V by 4 bases and J by 6 bases, and 12 bases separated the two germline ends. CDR3 loop: CASSSTLEAGELFF. The CDR3 DNA follows: TGTGCCAGCAGCTCCACACTAGAGGCCGGGGAGCTGTTTTTT.

As for this clone: The junction and the germline gene differ at one end; a read error may be behind it. The rearrangement joins TRBV10-3 to TRBJ2-3; 8 positions agree with TRBD2. Germline CDR1 ENHRY, CDR2 SYGVKD. This CDR3 has 14 residues. The CDR3 sequence: CAITREGRTDTQYF. In DNA, the CDR3 is TGTGCCATCACTCGGGAGGGGCGCACCGATACGCAGTATTTT.

A single count supports this clone. The V and J genes are TRBV19 and TRBJ1-5, with unresolved D. CDR3 length: 14 residues. The germline V and J ends were trimmed by 3 bases and 0 bases, with 6 bases remaining between them. Germline values: CDR1 LNHDA, CDR2 SQIVND (reference sequence). The CDR3 here is CASSIFSSNQPQHF. CDR3 coding DNA: TGTGCCAGTAGTATCTTCAGTAGCAATCAGCCCCAGCATTTT.

Here the CDR3 DNA reads TGTGCCAGCAGCTTGGGAACAGGGTTTGAGACCCAGTACTTC. It is translated as CASSLGTGFETQYF. This sequence joins TRBV5-5 and TRBJ2-5; a possible D gene is TRBD1 (6 bases). Germline-derived CDR1 and CDR2 are SGHKS and YYEKEE (reference sequence). The CDR3 is made up of 14 amino acids. Trimming removed 0 bases from V and 5 bases from J, with 11 bases in between.

The chain links TRBV20-1 to TRBJ2-1; possible D gene TRBD1, 7 bases. Trimming pared 3 bases from V and 7 bases from J, leaving 16 bases between. Germline-derived CDR1 and CDR2 are DFQATT and SNEGSKA (reference sequence). The CDR3 consists of 14 residues. The CDR3 DNA sequence: TGCAGTGCTAGTCGTCCGTCAGGGGGGAATGAGCAGTTCTTC. Its protein product is CSASRPSGGNEQFF.

This chain links TRBV3-1 (or the pseudogene TRBV3-2) with TRBJ2-2; D is ambiguous. With 0 bases removed from V and 6 bases from J, the gap between germline ends came to 5 bases. The V gene's germline CDR1 is LGHDT and CDR2 YNNKEL (reference sequence). There are 13 residues in the CDR3. DNA for the CDR3: TGTGCCAGCAGCCAAGACTTCGCCGGGGAGCTGTTTTTT. Residues: CASSQDFAGELFF.

The chain joins TRBV27 to TRBJ2-1, with 7 bases identical to TRBD2. Trimming cost V 5 bases and J 6 bases; bases outside gene matches: 10. CDR3 length equals 15 residues. Per the germline V gene, CDR1 is MNHEY and CDR2 is SMNVEV (reference sequence). The CDR3 region has the DNA TGTGCCAGCAGTCCCCGGGAGGTTAGCGGCAATGAGCAGTTCTTC. Translating gives CASSPREVSGNEQFF.

This clone has a single count. The chain links TRBV12-3 or TRBV12-4 to TRBJ2-7; no clear D gene. The CDR3 consists of 13 residues. The germline V and J ends were trimmed by 2 bases and 2 bases, with 7 bases remaining between them. The CDR3 DNA follows: TGTGCCAGCAGTTTAAACAGACCCTACGAGCAGTACTTC. Translating gives CASSLNRPYEQYF.

This clone came up a few times. This chain connects TRBV5-4 to TRBJ2-1, with D perhaps TRBD2 (7 bases). Trimming removed 0 bases from V and 11 bases from J, with 21 bases in between. This CDR3 is 16 amino acids long. The germline V gene has CDR1 SGHNT and CDR2 YYREEE (reference sequence). The CDR3 DNA reads as TGTGCCAGCAGCTTGGATTTACAGGGAGGGCTGGTTAAGCAGTTCTTC. Translation: CASSLDLQGGLVKQFF.

The CDR3 DNA reads TGTGCCAGCAGCCCCCGGACTAGCGGGATGGTAGGTACCGGGCAGTTCTTC. It encodes CASSPRTSGMVGTGQFF. The chain recombines TRBV7-2 with TRBJ2-1; 12 nucleotides match TRBD2. Germline trimming cut 5 bases from V and 12 bases from J; bases unmatched to any gene: 17. Germline V gene lookup returns CDR1 SGHTA and CDR2 FQGNSA. This CDR3 has 17 residues.

In this sample, this clone turned up a few times. The chain is built from TRBV6-5 and TRBJ2-3, with 10 positions matching TRBD2. The V segment lost 5 bases and the J segment 6 bases; nucleotides outside the gene matches: 8. This CDR3 has 15 amino acids. Germline CDR1 is MNHEY and CDR2 is SVGAGI. As DNA, the CDR3 is TGTGCCAGCAGTCAGAGCGGGAGGGAACAGGATACGCAGTATTTT. Translating gives CASSQSGREQDTQYF.

The chain carries TRBV28 and TRBJ2-1, with D maybe TRBD1 (5 bases). The germline gives CDR1 MDHEN, CDR2 SYDVKM. Trimming removed 3 bases from V and 2 bases from J, with 8 bases in between. The CDR3 totals 14 residues. In nucleotides, the CDR3 is TGTGCCAGCAGTTTGGTGGGGCCCTACAATGAGCAGTTCTTC. Translation gives CASSLVGPYNEQFF.

The chain combines TRBV7-9 with TRBJ2-5; D unclear. The V gene lost 5 bases and the J gene lost 4 bases, with 8 bases spanning the gap. The CDR3 spans 12 residues. Germline V gene sequence: CDR1 SEHNR, CDR2 FQNEAQ (reference sequence). CDR3 in amino acids: CASSQTAETQYF. As DNA, the CDR3 is TGTGCCAGCAGCCAGACTGCAGAGACCCAGTACTTC.

This clone turned up a few times. The chain couples TRBV14 to TRBJ1-2, with 8 bases lining up with TRBD1. Germline values: CDR1 SGHDN, CDR2 FVKESK. This CDR3 is built from 14 residues. Trimming cost V 4 bases and J 3 bases; bases outside gene matches: 4. In DNA form, the CDR3 reads TGTGCCAGCAGCCGAGCCAGGGGGCACTATGGCTACACCTTC. Translation: CASSRARGHYGYTF.

V gene TRBV24-1 combines with J gene TRBJ2-5; possible D gene TRBD2, 6 bases. In germline, CDR1 is KGHDR, CDR2 SFDVKD. This CDR3 spans 13 amino acids. The V end lost 8 bases, the J end lost 0 bases, and 9 bases lay between the germline ends. CDR3 bases: TGTGCCACCATGGGACTGGACCAAGAGACCCAGTACTTC. Translating gives CATMGLDQETQYF.

The V call is TRBV2, the J call TRBJ1-4; TRBD1 might be the D (5 bases). Germline CDR1 SNHLY, CDR2 FYNNEI. CDR3 size: 14 residues. V lost 8 bases to trimming and J lost 11 bases, with 21 bases between them. The CDR3 region has the DNA TGTGCCAGCGGACTGGGGGGTCGGTTCAGGAAACTGTTTTTT. It encodes CASGLGGRFRKLFF.

The V gene is TRBV15, the J gene TRBJ2-6; 7 positions agree with TRBD1. The CDR3 length is 16 residues. Germline CDR1 LNHNV, CDR2 YYDKDF (reference sequence). V trimming: 5 bases; J trimming: 0 bases; junction bases outside the gene matches: 4. The CDR3 protein is CATSPRQGSGANVLTF. Written as DNA, the CDR3 is TGTGCCACCAGCCCGCGACAGGGCTCTGGGGCCAACGTCCTGACTTTC.

The rearrangement joins TRBV10-1 to TRBJ2-3, with D unresolved. The V gene lost 0 bases and the J gene lost 1 base, with 8 bases spanning the gap. The CDR3 contains 15 residues. CDR1 and CDR2 (germline): WNHNN, SYGVQD (reference sequence). CDR3 DNA: TGCGCCAGCAGTGAGTCGGCCAGCGGCACAGATACGCAGTATTTT. Residues: CASSESASGTDTQYF.